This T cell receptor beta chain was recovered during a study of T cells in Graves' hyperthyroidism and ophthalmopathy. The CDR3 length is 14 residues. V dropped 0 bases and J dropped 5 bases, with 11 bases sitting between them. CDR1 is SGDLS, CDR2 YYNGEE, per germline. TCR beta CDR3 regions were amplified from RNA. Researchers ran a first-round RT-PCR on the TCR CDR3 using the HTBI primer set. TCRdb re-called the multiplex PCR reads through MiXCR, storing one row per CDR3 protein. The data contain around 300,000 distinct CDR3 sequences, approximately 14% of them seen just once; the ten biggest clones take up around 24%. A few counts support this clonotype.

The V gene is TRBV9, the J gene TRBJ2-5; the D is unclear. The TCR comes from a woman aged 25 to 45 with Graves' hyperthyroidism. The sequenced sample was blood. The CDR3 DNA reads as TGTGCCAGCAGCGTAGGGGTGCCGAGCGAGACCCAGTACTTC. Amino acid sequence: CASSVGVPSETQYF.